This T cell receptor beta chain was identified in a study of blood T cell repertoires in COVID-19. Study-level background: Samples came from the United States, Italy and Spain, spanning acute and convalescent COVID-19. Nucleic acid was either cDNA or gDNA, and it came from T cells, B-cell-depleted T cells, or PBMCs.

In the original analysis: Nucleated cell counts were estimated from reference gene primer amplification. Generated by immunoSEQ multiplex PCR, the TCRdb table keeps only in-frame clones and is missing some. The DNA gave D and trimming, while V, J and clone size come from that table. The sample contains 270,000 or so clones, 70% to 90% of which appear only once. This CDR3 region has 14 residues. The V gene's germline CDR1 is SGHTA and CDR2 FQGNSA. V shed 1 base and J shed 0 bases, with 6 bases lying between them. Material for sequencing was peripheral blood. V usage is TRBV7-2 and J usage is TRBJ1-2; D remains ambiguous. This clonotype was sampled from a woman under 40 with active or convalescent COVID-19. The CDR3 sequence is CASSLGRANYGYTF. The CDR3 DNA is TGTGCCAGCAGCTTAGGACGGGCTAACTATGGCTACACCTTC. The variable domain in full, completed from reference TRBV7-2 and TRBJ1-2, reads GAGVSQSPSNKVTEKGKDVELRCDPISGHTALYWYRQSLGQGLEFLIYFQGNSAPDKSGLPSDRFSAERTGGSVSTLTIQRTQQEDSAVYLCASSLGRANYGYTFGSGTRLTVV.